This T cell receptor (beta chain) stems from a study of shared clonotypes between healthy human individuals. Adult Caucasians living in Nashville, Tennessee made up all of the donors. The unsorted samples had tens of millions of PBMCs used for genomic DNA. The CDR3 extends over 12 amino acids. The germline CDR1 and CDR2 sequences are WNHNN and SYGVQD (reference sequence). Trimming took 6 bases from V and 5 from J, leaving 11 bases between them. Unsorted PBMC contributed 250 to 300 ng DNA, 30,000 to 35,000 T cell genomes, to each replicate PCR. Here immunoSEQ multiplex PCR was the method, and the copy in TCRdb shows in-frame clones only, minus some. Found here are approximately 500,000 clones, 75% to 85% of them singletons; the top ten hold 10% to 15%.

This TCR was sampled from a woman aged 40 to 50 in good health. Some clones in this sample may be carry-over from other donors' samples. The source material was PBMCs. The V gene is TRBV10-1, the J gene TRBJ2-7; no clear D gene. The CDR3 here is CASSSRPDEQYF. CDR3 sequence (DNA): TGCGCCAGCAGCTCTAGACCAGACGAGCAGTACTTC.